These T cell receptor beta chains were read from a single sample in a study of blood T cell repertoires in COVID-19. Clones were read by immunoSEQ multiplex PCR, and TCRdb kept only the in-frame ones, dropping some. The sample consists of approximately 200,000 clones, roughly 89% of them appearing once. Sequences were obtained from PBMCs or T cells enriched from blood (not recorded which). These receptors came from a woman aged 40 to 50 with acute COVID-19. The CDR3 runs from the conserved cysteine through the conserved F or W. The order of the fields is CDR3 protein, CDR3 DNA, D gene, J gene, clone size, V gene. A D gene is named only where the DNA matches it firmly. Clone size, where shown, is once, few, many, or a class for clones that have expanded.

CDR3 protein: CASSQGVANEQFF
CDR3 DNA: TGTGCCAGCAGCCAAGGGGTAGCAAATGAGCAGTTCTTC
D gene: -
J gene: TRBJ2-1
clone size: -
V gene: TRBV4-2

CDR3 protein: CASSVGGIGVGYTF
CDR3 DNA: TGTGCCAGCAGTGTTGGCGGGATTGGAGTAGGCTACACCTTC
D gene: -
J gene: TRBJ1-2
clone size: -
V gene: TRBV2

CDR3 protein: CASSILGQSGNTIYF
CDR3 DNA: TGTGCCAGTAGTATTCTCGGACAGTCTGGAAACACCATATATTTT
D gene: -
J gene: TRBJ1-3
clone size: once
V gene: TRBV19

CDR3 protein: CASSSRTGGGYGYTF
CDR3 DNA: TGTGCCAGCAGTTCCCGGACAGGCGGTGGCTATGGCTACACCTTC
D gene: TRBD1
J gene: TRBJ1-2
clone size: -
V gene: TRBV6-6

CDR3 protein: CASSLGGTGAEQYF
CDR3 DNA: TGCGCCAGCAGCTTGGGAGGGACAGGGGCCGAGCAGTACTTC
D gene: TRBD1
J gene: TRBJ2-7
clone size: -
V gene: TRBV5-1

CDR3 protein: CASGQGRSDTQYF
CDR3 DNA: TGTGCCAGCGGACAGGGGAGAAGCGATACGCAGTATTTT
D gene: TRBD1
J gene: TRBJ2-3
clone size: -
V gene: TRBV12-3/TRBV12-4

CDR3 protein: CASSVLATDNEQFF
CDR3 DNA: TGTGCCAGCAGCGTACTAGCAACGGACAATGAGCAGTTCTTC
D gene: -
J gene: TRBJ2-1
clone size: -
V gene: TRBV9

CDR3 protein: CASSFSSVTAGEQFF
CDR3 DNA: TGTGCCAGCAGCTTTTCGAGCGTCACGGCGGGTGAGCAGTTCTTC
D gene: -
J gene: TRBJ2-1
clone size: -
V gene: TRBV7-9

CDR3 protein: CAISPDLSLDGYTF
CDR3 DNA: TGTGCCATCAGTCCAGATCTCTCTCTGGATGGCTACACCTTC
D gene: -
J gene: TRBJ1-2
clone size: -
V gene: TRBV10-3

CDR3 protein: CTREAVSKNIQYF
CDR3 DNA: TGCACCAGAGAGGCTGTCTCCAAAAACATTCAGTACTTC
D gene: -
J gene: TRBJ2-4
clone size: -
V gene: TRBV1

CDR3 protein: CASSRTDLYGYTF
CDR3 DNA: TGTGCCAGCAGTCGGACAGACCTCTATGGCTACACCTTC
D gene: -
J gene: TRBJ1-2
clone size: -
V gene: TRBV27

CDR3 protein: CASSLSSGTGAEAFF
CDR3 DNA: TGTGCCAGCAGTTTATCTTCCGGCACAGGGGCTGAAGCTTTCTTT
D gene: TRBD1
J gene: TRBJ1-1
clone size: -
V gene: TRBV27

CDR3 protein: CASTPSANTGELFF
CDR3 DNA: TGTGCCAGCACTCCAAGCGCGAACACCGGGGAGCTGTTTTTT
D gene: -
J gene: TRBJ2-2
clone size: -
V gene: TRBV6-5

CDR3 protein: CATSGGEYQPQHF
CDR3 DNA: TGTGCCACCAGTGGAGGTGAATATCAGCCCCAGCATTTT
D gene: -
J gene: TRBJ1-5
clone size: -
V gene: TRBV24-1

CDR3 protein: CASSLRGTTNEKLFF
CDR3 DNA: TGTGCCAGCAGCTTACGGGGGACAACTAATGAAAAACTGTTTTTT
D gene: -
J gene: TRBJ1-4
clone size: -
V gene: TRBV11-2

CDR3 protein: CASSLELDSTYEQYF
CDR3 DNA: TGTGCCAGCAGCTTGGAGTTGGACTCTACCTACGAGCAGTACTTC
D gene: -
J gene: TRBJ2-7
clone size: -
V gene: TRBV5-4

CDR3 protein: CASSPYFFGAGNSPLHF
CDR3 DNA: TGTGCCAGCAGCCCGTACTTTTTCGGGGCGGGAAATTCACCCCTCCACTTT
D gene: -
J gene: TRBJ1-6
clone size: -
V gene: TRBV14

CDR3 protein: CASSLRTVHWKLFF
CDR3 DNA: TGTGCCAGCAGCTTGCGGACAGTCCATTGGAAACTGTTTTTT
D gene: -
J gene: TRBJ1-4
clone size: -
V gene: TRBV5-6

CDR3 protein: CASSYSRTGTEAFF
CDR3 DNA: TGTGCCAGCAGTTACTCCCGTACAGGAACTGAAGCTTTCTTT
D gene: -
J gene: TRBJ1-1
clone size: -
V gene: TRBV6-5

CDR3 protein: CASSLFRNTEAFF
CDR3 DNA: TGTGCCAGCAGCTTATTCAGGAACACTGAAGCTTTCTTT
D gene: -
J gene: TRBJ1-1
clone size: -
V gene: TRBV11-2

CDR3 protein: CASSEYGGPYEQYF
CDR3 DNA: TGTGCCAGCAGTGAATATGGGGGCCCCTACGAGCAGTACTTC
D gene: -
J gene: TRBJ2-7
clone size: few
V gene: TRBV6-1

CDR3 protein: CASRRTGGKGYTF
CDR3 DNA: TGTGCCAGCAGACGGACAGGGGGCAAAGGCTACACCTTC
D gene: TRBD1
J gene: TRBJ1-2
clone size: -
V gene: TRBV5-4

CDR3 protein: CASSLYGTGLTGELFF
CDR3 DNA: TGTGCCAGCAGCCTCTATGGGACAGGGCTCACCGGGGAGCTGTTTTTT
D gene: TRBD1
J gene: TRBJ2-2
clone size: -
V gene: TRBV13

CDR3 protein: CASSPEQGNTIYF
CDR3 DNA: TGTGCCAGCAGTCCCGAACAGGGAAACACCATATATTTT
D gene: -
J gene: TRBJ1-3
clone size: -
V gene: TRBV6-5

CDR3 protein: CASSLGTGDTGELFF
CDR3 DNA: TGTGCCAGCTCTCTTGGGACAGGGGACACCGGGGAGCTGTTTTTT
D gene: TRBD1
J gene: TRBJ2-2
clone size: -
V gene: TRBV18

CDR3 protein: CASSQTPGQYYGYTF
CDR3 DNA: TGCGCCAGCAGCCAAACCCCGGGACAGTACTATGGCTACACCTTC
D gene: TRBD1
J gene: TRBJ1-2
clone size: -
V gene: TRBV4-1

CDR3 protein: CASSPFGGGALHNEQFF
CDR3 DNA: TGTGCCAGCTCACCATTCGGCGGGGGGGCCCTACACAATGAGCAGTTCTTC
D gene: TRBD2
J gene: TRBJ2-1
clone size: -
V gene: TRBV18